Following are 24 T cell receptor beta chains from one sample sequenced in a study of blood T cell repertoires in COVID-19. Profiled with immunoSEQ multiplex PCR; TCRdb holds only in-frame clones, not every one. The sample lists about 58,000 clones; roughly 79% were seen once. Sequencing was done on a sample of peripheral blood. These receptors were taken from a human donor in a cohort sampled during active COVID-19.

The J gene is TRBJ1-2, the V gene TRBV12-5; D not resolved. Germline-derived CDR1 and CDR2 are LGHNT and FRNRAP. Trimming took off 7 bases at V and 8 bases at J, with 14 bases between the two ends. This CDR3 is built from 12 residues. The CDR3 spells CASASPPGGYTF. For the CDR3, the DNA is TGTGCTAGTGCCTCCCCGCCGGGGGGCTACACCTTC.

About this clone: Other DNA sequences in the same sample also yield this CDR3. The CDR3 loop is CATSETGTYEQYF. The CDR3, as DNA: TGTGCCACCAGTGAAACAGGGACCTACGAGCAGTACTTC. This chain joins TRBV24-1 and TRBJ2-7; a weak D match, TRBD1 (6 bases). Between the trimmed V and J ends, which lost 4 bases and 2 bases, there was a span of 8 bases. The CDR3 length is 13 residues. CDR1 and CDR2 from the germline V gene are KGHDR and SFDVKD.

This rearrangement joins TRBV7-3 to TRBJ2-5; 7 nucleotides align to TRBD1. After removal of 4 bases from V and 1 base from J, the junction contained 3 bases not matched to a gene. Germline CDR1 reads SGHTA; CDR2 reads FQGTGA. The length of the CDR3 is 14 residues. The CDR3: CASSYDRVQETQYF. The CDR3 DNA reads TGTGCCAGCAGCTACGACAGGGTCCAAGAGACCCAGTACTTC.

This clone was picked up one time. The chain joins TRBV27 to TRBJ2-7; the D gene is possibly TRBD1 (5 bases). The V and J ends lost 3 bases and 2 bases respectively, with 14 bases between them. The CDR3 totals 15 residues. Looked up from germline, CDR1 is MNHEY and CDR2 is SMNVEV (reference sequence). CDR3 region: CASSFTTGDTYEQYF. The CDR3 region has the DNA TGTGCCAGCAGTTTCACCACAGGAGACACCTACGAGCAGTACTTC.

This clone was observed a single time. The chain combines TRBV5-1 with TRBJ1-1; 8 bases align to TRBD1. The CDR3 sequence is 15 residues long. Germline CDR1 is SGHRS and CDR2 is YFSETQ. Unmatched junction bases numbered 11, after V lost 3 bases and J lost 7 bases. CDR3 in DNA: TGCGCCAGCAGCTACTCACAGGGGGACGGGAGTGAAGCTTTCTTT. Its protein product is CASSYSQGDGSEAFF.

The rearrangement uses TRBV28 and TRBJ1-2; TRBD1 might be the D (6 bases). Germline V CDR1 and CDR2: MDHEN, SYDVKM. Between the trimmed V and J ends, which lost 6 bases and 6 bases, there was a span of 29 bases. The CDR3 length is 18 residues. The CDR3 loop is CASRIPGTMWRWMDGYTF. In DNA, the CDR3 is TGTGCCAGCAGGATCCCGGGGACAATGTGGAGATGGATGGATGGCTACACCTTC.

This chain connects TRBV28 to TRBJ2-7, with 7 positions matching TRBD2. The CDR3 totals 14 residues. V shed 6 bases and J 1 base; nucleotides not matched to a gene: 6. Germline V CDR1 and CDR2: MDHEN, SYDVKM. The CDR3 protein is CASRGGGRSYEQYF. The DNA for the CDR3 is TGTGCCAGCAGGGGGGGAGGGCGGTCCTACGAGCAGTACTTC. Drawing the rest from reference TRBV28 and TRBJ2-7, the complete variable domain is DVKVTQSSRYLVKRTGEKVFLECVQDMDHENMFWYRQDPGLGLRLIYFSYDVKMKEKGDIPEGYSVSREKKERFSLILESASTNQTSMYLCASRGGGRSYEQYFGPGTRLTVT.

Here the CDR3 reads CASSLRDSQPQHF. The CDR3 DNA reads TGTGCCAGCAGCCTAAGGGACAGTCAGCCCCAGCATTTT. The V call is TRBV7-2, the J call TRBJ1-5; 7 bases are a match to TRBD1. CDR1 and CDR2 (germline): SGHTA, FQGNSA. After removal of 5 bases from V and 6 bases from J, the junction contained 4 bases not matched to a gene. The CDR3 has 13 residues. Using reference TRBV7-2 and TRBJ1-5 for the parts outside the CDR3, the full variable domain is GAGVSQSPSNKVTEKGKDVELRCDPISGHTALYWYRQSLGQGLEFLIYFQGNSAPDKSGLPSDRFSAERTGGSVSTLTIQRTQQEDSAVYLCASSLRDSQPQHFGDGTRLSIL.

The rearrangement uses TRBV6-5 and TRBJ2-7; 7 bases map to TRBD1. Germline loops: CDR1 MNHEY, CDR2 SVGAGI. V lost 4 bases, J lost 3 bases, and 3 bases stayed unmatched. This CDR3 has 13 amino acids. CDR3 sequence: CASSSGQVYEQYF. CDR3 coding DNA: TGTGCCAGCAGTTCCGGACAGGTCTACGAGCAGTACTTC.

The rearrangement uses TRBV9 and TRBJ2-7; the D gene is possibly TRBD2 (6 bases). The V gene's germline CDR1 is SGDLS and CDR2 YYNGEE. The V end was cut by 3 bases, the J end by 5 bases, with 18 bases between. This CDR3 is built from 15 residues. CDR3 amino acids: CASSAGTSLLDEQYF. The CDR3 DNA is TGTGCCAGCAGCGCCGGGACTTCTCTCTTAGACGAGCAGTACTTC.

V usage is TRBV27 and J usage is TRBJ2-7; D call uncertain. V was pared by 2 bases and J by 2 bases, with 7 bases between. This CDR3 spans 13 amino acids. The germline V gene has CDR1 MNHEY and CDR2 SMNVEV (reference sequence). The CDR3 loop reads CASSLTATYEQYF. As DNA, the CDR3 is TGTGCCAGCAGTTTAACCGCTACCTACGAGCAGTACTTC.

The chain is built from TRBV5-6 and TRBJ2-7, with D uncertain. This CDR3 has 12 residues. Germline CDR1 is SGHDT and CDR2 is YYEEEE. Trimming removed 1 base at V and 6 bases at J, with 8 bases between. The CDR3 DNA reads as TGTGCCAGCAGCTTGAGAAGTAGCGAGCAGTACTTC. Amino acid sequence: CASSLRSSEQYF.

This clone came up a few times. The J gene is TRBJ2-7, the V gene TRBV5-4, with 7 nucleotides matching TRBD1. Unmatched junction bases numbered 7, after V lost 4 bases and J lost 3 bases. The germline V gene has CDR1 SGHNT and CDR2 YYREEE (reference sequence). CDR3 size: 14 residues. DNA of the CDR3: TGTGCCAGCAGCGCCTCGACAGGGATCTACGAGCAGTACTTC. Its translation is CASSASTGIYEQYF.

The chain uses TRBV11-3 and TRBJ2-3; D is unresolved. Germline CDR1 SGHNT, CDR2 YENEEA. V lost 5 bases and J 4 bases, leaving 10 bases between the germline ends. The CDR3 has 13 residues. Written as DNA, the CDR3 is TGTGCCAGCAGCCCCTCAGGTCCAGATACGCAGTATTTT. Translating gives CASSPSGPDTQYF.

The V call is TRBV30, the J call TRBJ2-7; TRBD1 agrees at 7 bases. The germline CDR1 and CDR2 sequences are GTSNPN and SVGIG (reference sequence). Trimming removed 1 base from V and 3 bases from J; junction bases left unmatched: 6. The CDR3 totals 14 residues. CDR3 amino acids: CAWSATGKGYEQYF. CDR3 sequence (DNA): TGTGCCTGGAGTGCGACAGGGAAGGGCTACGAGCAGTACTTC.

The rearrangement joins TRBV6-5 to TRBJ2-3, with 7 bases lining up with TRBD2. CDR1 and CDR2 from the germline V gene are MNHEY and SVGAGI. CDR3 size: 15 residues. Trimming cost V 7 bases and J 0 bases; bases outside gene matches: 7. Written as DNA, the CDR3 is TGTGCCAGCACCCTACTAGCGACTAGCACAGATACGCAGTATTTT. Its protein product is CASTLLATSTDTQYF.

The chain couples TRBV11-1 to TRBJ2-3; tentative D call: TRBD1 (5 bases). V lost 1 base and J 2 bases, leaving 13 bases between the germline ends. The CDR3 runs to 16 residues. Germline CDR1 reads SGHAT; CDR2 reads FQDESV (reference sequence). The CDR3, as DNA: TGTGCCAGCAGCTTAGGGGGATGGGGCCCCACAGATACGCAGTATTTT. Translated, it gives CASSLGGWGPTDTQYF.

V usage is TRBV12-5 and J usage is TRBJ1-2, with TRBD1 matching 7 bases. The CDR3 runs to 13 residues. Germline V gene lookup returns CDR1 LGHNT and CDR2 FRNRAP. V shed 4 bases, J shed 8 bases, and the junction held 7 bases outside the gene matches. CDR3 nucleotides: TGTGCTAGTGGTTATACAGGGGTGGAGGGCTACACCTTC. Residues: CASGYTGVEGYTF.

The chain uses TRBV5-4 and TRBJ1-6; TRBD1 aligns across 7 bases. Germline CDR1 and CDR2: SGHNT and YYREEE (reference sequence). The V segment lost 3 bases and the J segment 5 bases; nucleotides outside the gene matches: 5. The CDR3 totals 15 residues. CDR3 sequence: CASSYAGQNNSPLHF. CDR3 in DNA: TGTGCCAGCAGCTATGCGGGACAGAATAATTCACCCCTCCACTTT.

The gene calls are TRBV4-3 and TRBJ1-3, with TRBD1 identical over 7 bases. J lost 5 bases, V lost 4 bases, and 26 bases had no gene match. The germline V gene has CDR1 LGHNA and CDR2 YSLEER. There are 21 residues in the CDR3. CDR3 nucleotides: TGCGCCAGCAGCCCCTCGTGGTGGGAGACAGGGAACGTTGGCGCTAGAAACACCATATATTTT. As protein: CASSPSWWETGNVGARNTIYF.

The chain recombines TRBV2 with TRBJ2-7, with TRBD1 identical over 9 bases. This CDR3 has 13 amino acids. Per the germline V gene, CDR1 is SNHLY and CDR2 is FYNNEI. Trimming cost V 6 bases and J 7 bases; bases outside gene matches: 7. CDR3 nucleotides: TGTGCCAGCAGGCGACAGGGGGATGGTGAGCAGTACTTC. It yields the protein CASRRQGDGEQYF.

The chain is built from TRBV24-1 and TRBJ2-3, with 12 bases matching TRBD2. The CDR3 sequence is 16 residues long. V shed 0 bases, J shed 11 bases, and the junction held 8 bases outside the gene matches. Germline V gene sequence: CDR1 KGHDR, CDR2 SFDVKD. CDR3 coding DNA: TGTGCCACCAGTGATTTGCCTAGCGGGGGGGTCCATAAGCAGTATTTT. It yields the protein CATSDLPSGGVHKQYF.

This clone appeared a few times. This chain uses TRBV9 with TRBJ2-2, with TRBD2 identical over 7 bases. Germline assignment: CDR1 SGDLS and CDR2 YYNGEE. This CDR3 has 16 amino acids. V lost 2 bases, J lost 4 bases, and 8 bases stayed unmatched. The CDR3 bases are TGTGCCAGCAGCGTTACCCCTAGCGGAAGCACCGGGGAGCTGTTTTTT. Translated, it gives CASSVTPSGSTGELFF.

On this clone itself: The sample carries other DNA sequences with the same CDR3. The V call is TRBV14, the J call TRBJ2-7, with D possibly being TRBD1 (5 bases). Germline CDR1 and CDR2: SGHDN and FVKESK. V was pared by 0 bases and J by 6 bases, with 15 bases between. The CDR3 runs 15 residues. CDR3 DNA: TGTGCCAGCAGCCAAGATTGGGCCAGGGCGGCCGAGCAGTACTTC. Translated, it gives CASSQDWARAAEQYF.